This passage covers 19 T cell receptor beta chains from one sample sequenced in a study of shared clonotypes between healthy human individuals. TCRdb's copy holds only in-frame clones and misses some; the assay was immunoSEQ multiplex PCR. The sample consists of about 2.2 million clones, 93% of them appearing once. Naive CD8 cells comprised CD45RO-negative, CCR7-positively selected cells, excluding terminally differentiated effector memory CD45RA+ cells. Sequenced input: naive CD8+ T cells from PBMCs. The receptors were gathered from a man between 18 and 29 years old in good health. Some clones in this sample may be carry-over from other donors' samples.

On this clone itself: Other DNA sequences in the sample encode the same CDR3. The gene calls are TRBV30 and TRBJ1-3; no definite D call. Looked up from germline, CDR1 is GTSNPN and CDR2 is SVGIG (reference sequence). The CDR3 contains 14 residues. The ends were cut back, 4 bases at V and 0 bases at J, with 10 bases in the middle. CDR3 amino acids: CAWTPGISGNTIYF. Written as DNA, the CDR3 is TGTGCCTGGACCCCCGGAATCTCTGGAAACACCATATATTTT.

The CDR3 spells CARPLTSRSSYNEQFF. Here the CDR3 DNA reads TGTGCCAGACCACTAACGAGTCGGAGCTCCTACAATGAGCAGTTCTTC. The chain carries TRBV21-1 and TRBJ2-1; the D segment call TRBD2 is taken from the table without a DNA check. TRBV21-1 is described as a pseudogene. The CDR3 is 16 residues long.

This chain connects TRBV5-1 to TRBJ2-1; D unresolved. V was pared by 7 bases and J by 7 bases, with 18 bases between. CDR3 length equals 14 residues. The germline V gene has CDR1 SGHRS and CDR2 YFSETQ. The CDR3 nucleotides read TGCGCCAGCGCCCTGTTGGGTAATCAGAATGAGCAGTTCTTC. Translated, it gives CASALLGNQNEQFF. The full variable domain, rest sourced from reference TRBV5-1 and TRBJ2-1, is KAGVTQTPRYLIKTRGQQVTLSCSPISGHRSVSWYQQTPGQGLQFLFEYFSETQRNKGNFPGRFSGRQFSNSRSEMNVSTLELGDSALYLCASALLGNQNEQFFGPGTRLTVL.

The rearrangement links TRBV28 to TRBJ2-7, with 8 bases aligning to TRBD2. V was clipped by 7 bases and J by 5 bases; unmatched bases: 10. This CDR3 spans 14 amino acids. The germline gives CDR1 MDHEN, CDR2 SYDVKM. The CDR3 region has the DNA TGTGCCAGCACCTTCTTGGCGGGGGGCGACGAGCAGTACTTC. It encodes CASTFLAGGDEQYF.

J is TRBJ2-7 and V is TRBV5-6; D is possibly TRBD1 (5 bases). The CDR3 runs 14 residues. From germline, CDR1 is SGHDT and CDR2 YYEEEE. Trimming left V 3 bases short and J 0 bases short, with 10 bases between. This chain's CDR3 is CASSSQEASYEQYF. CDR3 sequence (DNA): TGTGCCAGCAGCTCACAGGAAGCCTCCTACGAGCAGTACTTC.

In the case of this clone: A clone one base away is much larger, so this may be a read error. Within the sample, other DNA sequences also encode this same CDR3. The CDR3 region is CASSGNTGELFF. The DNA for the CDR3 is TGTGCCAGCAGCGGGAACACCGGGGAGCTGTTTTTT. The chain employs TRBV9 and TRBJ2-2, with D unresolved. Trimming shortened V by 3 bases and J by 1 base, and 1 base separated the two germline ends. CDR1 SGDLS and CDR2 YYNGEE come from the germline V gene. This CDR3 is 12 amino acids long.

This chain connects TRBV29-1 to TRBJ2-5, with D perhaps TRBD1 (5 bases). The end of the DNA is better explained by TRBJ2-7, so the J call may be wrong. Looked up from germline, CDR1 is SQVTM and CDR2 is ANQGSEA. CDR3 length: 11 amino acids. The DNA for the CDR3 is TGCAGCGTCCCAGGGACCTACGAGCAGTACTTC. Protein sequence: CSVPGTYEQYF.

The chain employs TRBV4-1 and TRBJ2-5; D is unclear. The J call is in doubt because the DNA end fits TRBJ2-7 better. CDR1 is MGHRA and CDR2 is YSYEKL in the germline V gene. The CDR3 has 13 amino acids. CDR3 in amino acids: CASSQRMDYEQYF. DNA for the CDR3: TGCGCCAGCAGCCAAAGGATGGACTACGAGCAGTACTTC.

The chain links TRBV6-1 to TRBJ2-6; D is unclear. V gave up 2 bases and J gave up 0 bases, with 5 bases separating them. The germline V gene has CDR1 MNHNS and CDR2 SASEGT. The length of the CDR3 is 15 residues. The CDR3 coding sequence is TGTGCCAGCAGTGAAAGGTTCTCTGGGGCCAACGTCCTGACTTTC. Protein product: CASSERFSGANVLTF.

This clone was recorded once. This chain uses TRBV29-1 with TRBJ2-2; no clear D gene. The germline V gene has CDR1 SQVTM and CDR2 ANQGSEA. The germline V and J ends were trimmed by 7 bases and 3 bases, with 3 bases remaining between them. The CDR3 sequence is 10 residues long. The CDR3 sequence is CSAHTGELFF. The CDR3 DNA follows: TGCAGCGCCCACACCGGGGAGCTGTTTTTT.

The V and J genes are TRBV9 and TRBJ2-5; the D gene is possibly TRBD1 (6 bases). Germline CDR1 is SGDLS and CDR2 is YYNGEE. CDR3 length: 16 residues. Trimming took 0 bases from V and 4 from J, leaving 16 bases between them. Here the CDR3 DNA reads TGTGCCAGCAGCGTAGCTGGGACACCAACTCCAGAGACCCAGTACTTC. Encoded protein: CASSVAGTPTPETQYF.

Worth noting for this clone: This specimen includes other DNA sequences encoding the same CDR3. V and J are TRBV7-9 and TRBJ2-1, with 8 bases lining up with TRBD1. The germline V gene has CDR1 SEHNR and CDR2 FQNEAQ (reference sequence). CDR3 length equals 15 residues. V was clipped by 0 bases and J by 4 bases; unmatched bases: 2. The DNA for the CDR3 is TGTGCCAGCAGCTTAGCACAGGGGGTGTACAATGAGCAGTTCTTC. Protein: CASSLAQGVYNEQFF.

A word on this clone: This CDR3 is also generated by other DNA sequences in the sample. DNA of the CDR3: TGTGCCAGCAGCCCCAGAGGGACTAGTTCCTACGAGCAGTACTTC. It specifies CASSPRGTSSYEQYF. V and J are TRBV9 and TRBJ2-7; 8 bases align to TRBD2. Germline V gene data show CDR1 as SGDLS and CDR2 as YYNGEE. J lost 1 base, V lost 4 bases, and 7 bases had no gene match. The CDR3 extends over 15 amino acids.

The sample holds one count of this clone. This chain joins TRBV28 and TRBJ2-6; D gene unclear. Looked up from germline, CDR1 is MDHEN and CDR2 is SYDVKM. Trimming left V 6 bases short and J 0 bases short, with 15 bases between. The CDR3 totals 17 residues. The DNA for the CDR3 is TGTGCCAGCAGCCCTGTGCGCAGCTACTCTGGGGCCAACGTCCTGACTTTC. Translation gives CASSPVRSYSGANVLTF. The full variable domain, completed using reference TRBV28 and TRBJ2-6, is DVKVTQSSRYLVKRTGEKVFLECVQDMDHENMFWYRQDPGLGLRLIYFSYDVKMKEKGDIPEGYSVSREKKERFSLILESASTNQTSMYLCASSPVRSYSGANVLTFGAGSRLTVL.

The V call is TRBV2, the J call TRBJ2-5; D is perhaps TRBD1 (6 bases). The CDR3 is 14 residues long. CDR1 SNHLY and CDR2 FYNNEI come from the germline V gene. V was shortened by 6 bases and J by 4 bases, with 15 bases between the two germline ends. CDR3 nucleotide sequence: TGTGCCAGCAGACAGGACAGTTGGGGAGAGACCCAGTACTTC. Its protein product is CASRQDSWGETQYF.

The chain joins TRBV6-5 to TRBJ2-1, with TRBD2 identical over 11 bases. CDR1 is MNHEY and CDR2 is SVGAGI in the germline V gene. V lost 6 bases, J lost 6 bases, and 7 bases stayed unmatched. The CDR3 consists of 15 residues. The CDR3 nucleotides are TGTGCCAGCAGGCTCGGGACTAGCGGACCCAATGAGCAGTTCTTC. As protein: CASRLGTSGPNEQFF.

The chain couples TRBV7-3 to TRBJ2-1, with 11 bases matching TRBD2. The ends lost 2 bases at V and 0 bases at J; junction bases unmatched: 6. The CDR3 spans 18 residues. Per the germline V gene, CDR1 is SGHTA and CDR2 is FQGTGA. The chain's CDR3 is CASSLSSSGGLSYNEQFF. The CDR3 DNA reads TGTGCCAGCAGCTTATCCTCTAGCGGGGGGCTCTCCTACAATGAGCAGTTCTTC.

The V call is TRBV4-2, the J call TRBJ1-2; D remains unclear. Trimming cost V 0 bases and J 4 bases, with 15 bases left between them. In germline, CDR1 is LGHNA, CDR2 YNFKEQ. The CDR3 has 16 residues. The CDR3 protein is CASSQDHGSELYGYTF. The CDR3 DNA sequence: TGTGCCAGCAGCCAAGATCACGGGTCAGAACTCTATGGCTACACCTTC.

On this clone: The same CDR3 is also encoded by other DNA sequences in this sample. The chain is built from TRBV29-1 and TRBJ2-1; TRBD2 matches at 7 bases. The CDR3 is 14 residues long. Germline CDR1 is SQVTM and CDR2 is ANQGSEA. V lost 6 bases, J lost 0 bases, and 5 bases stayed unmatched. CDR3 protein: CSVVGGSSYNEQFF. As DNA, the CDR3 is TGCAGCGTCGTCGGGGGGAGCTCCTACAATGAGCAGTTCTTC.